This is a list of T cell receptor beta chains from one sample in a study of blood T cell repertoires in COVID-19. Sequencing was performed with immunoSEQ multiplex PCR; in TCRdb, only in-frame clones are kept and a portion is missing. The table lists about 80,000 clones, 60% to 85% of them singletons. The sequenced sample was peripheral blood. The receptors were gathered from a human donor in a cohort sampled during active COVID-19. The CDR3 runs from the conserved cysteine through the conserved F or W. Each record gives: clone size, J gene, V gene, D gene, CDR3 DNA, CDR3 protein. D genes are given only for firm matches. Size is omitted from some rows. Given values are once, few, many or a class for expanded clones.

- TRBJ2-7 TRBV4-1 TRBD1 TGCGCCAGCAGCCAAACAGGGGACGAGCAGTACTTC CASSQTGDEQYF
- TRBJ2-1 TRBV9 TRBD2 TGTGCCAGCAGCCCAATTGTGGGACTAGTTTACAATGAGCAGTTCTTC CASSPIVGLVYNEQFF
- TRBJ1-3 TRBV12-5 - TGTGCTAGTGGTTTGGCCAACAGGGCTGGAAACACCATATATTTT CASGLANRAGNTIYF
- TRBJ1-5 TRBV2 - TGTGCCAGCAGTGGGTATCCCGGGGGAAGGTATAATCAGCCCCAGCATTTT CASSGYPGGRYNQPQHF
few TRBJ1-3 TRBV6-5 - TGTGCCAGCACCGGGGGGGACTCTGGAAACACCATATATTTT CASTGGDSGNTIYF
- TRBJ1-5 TRBV7-2 TRBD1 TGTGCCAGCAGCGCCCCCGGGACAGGGCATCAGCCCCAGCATTTT CASSAPGTGHQPQHF
once TRBJ2-1 TRBV19 TRBD1 TGTGCCAGTAGGGGACAGGGGGTTACCTATGAGCAGTTCTTC CASRGQGVTYEQFF
- TRBJ2-3 TRBV19 TRBD1 TGTGCCAGTAGCGGGACAGACACAGATACGCAGTATTTT CASSGTDTDTQYF
- TRBJ1-2 TRBV7-2 - TGTGCCAGCAGCTTGGCCCGCTATGGCTACACCTTC CASSLARYGYTF
few TRBJ2-2 TRBV27 - TGTGCCAGTAGGACAGTTAACACCGGGGAGCTGTTTTTT CASRTVNTGELFF
- TRBJ2-1 TRBV3-1/TRBV3-2 - TGTGCCAGCAGCCAAGATGGGGGGGCCGACAATGAGCAGTTCTTC CASSQDGGADNEQFF
- TRBJ2-1 TRBV7-2 TRBD2 TGTGCCAGCAGCTTAGATCTCGGGGGGAATGAGCAGTTCTTC CASSLDLGGNEQFF
- TRBJ1-2 TRBV30 - TGTGCCTGGAGTGTTGACGACTTCTATGGCTACACCTTC CAWSVDDFYGYTF
- TRBJ1-1 TRBV19 TRBD1 TGTGCCAGTACCCGGGACAGGAACACTGAAGCTTTCTTT CASTRDRNTEAFF
once TRBJ2-7 TRBV21-1 - TGTGCCAGCAGCAAACCGACAGCTTTCTACGAGCAGTACTTC CASSKPTAFYEQYF
few TRBJ2-1 TRBV5-6 TRBD2 TGTGCCAGCAGCTTGAGGACTAGCGGGATTAGCTCCTACAATGAGCAGTTCTTC CASSLRTSGISSYNEQFF
- TRBJ2-4 TRBV19 TRBD1 TGTGCCAGTACCACACAGGGGGGCAAAAACATTCAGTACTTC CASTTQGGKNIQYF